This T cell receptor beta chain was sequenced during a study of blood T cell repertoires in COVID-19. This CDR3 is built from 16 residues. Trimming removed 4 bases at V and 2 bases at J, with 17 bases between. Germline values: CDR1 SGHRS, CDR2 YFSETQ. Authors' methods: How many nucleated cells were present was estimated from reference gene primer amplification. The method was immunoSEQ multiplex PCR; TCRdb's version includes in-frame clones alone and lacks a portion of them. Clone size and the V and J calls come from that table; the DNA yielded D and trimming. This table has about 43,000 clones, roughly 89% appearing once.

The source is a man aged 40-49 years with COVID-19, enrolled during active disease. The rearrangement uses TRBV5-1 and TRBJ2-3, with a possible D match to TRBD1 (6 bases). The specimen was peripheral blood. This CDR3 is CASSVRLRGFTDTQYF. CDR3 sequence (DNA): TGCGCCAGCAGCGTGAGGCTCAGGGGATTCACAGATACGCAGTATTTT.